This T cell receptor beta chain is drawn from a study of blood T cell repertoires in COVID-19. Study overall: Whether acute or convalescent, the COVID-19 samples came from the United States, Italy and Spain. From T cells, B-cell-depleted T cells, or PBMCs came the material, which was cDNA or gDNA.

The junction had 10 bases not matched to a gene; V was cut back by 4 bases and J by 7 bases. From germline, CDR1 is LNHDA and CDR2 SQIVND (reference sequence). The CDR3 is 15 residues long. In the authors' workflow: It was from reference gene primer amplification that nucleated cell counts were estimated. Using immunoSEQ multiplex PCR, the repertoire was profiled, and TCRdb retains in-frame clones only, with some absent. V, J and clone size were drawn from that table, and D and trimming were deduced from the DNA. The table has roughly 4,000 clones, approximately 80% seen once. The sequence derives from a human donor with active or convalescent COVID-19. The donor label of this sample is uncertain. The specimen sequenced was peripheral blood. The rearrangement links TRBV19 to TRBJ2-1; 7 bases match TRBD2. DNA of the CDR3: TGTGCCAGTAGTACCCCCTCGGGCGGGAGTAATGAGCAGTTCTTC. It specifies CASSTPSGGSNEQFF. Drawing the rest from reference TRBV19 and TRBJ2-1, the complete variable domain is DGGITQSPKYLFRKEGQNVTLSCEQNLNHDAMYWYRQDPGQGLRLIYYSQIVNDFQKGDIAEGYSVSREKKESFPLTVTSAQKNPTAFYLCASSTPSGGSNEQFFGPGTRLTVL.